The source of this T cell receptor (beta chain) is a study of radiation and T cells in renal cell carcinoma. Time point described: blood 2 weeks post-SBRT. The sample's treatment: 15 Gy SBRT to primary tumor, nephrectomy 4 weeks later. This renal cell carcinoma was of the clear cell type. Trimming cost V 3 bases and J 3 bases; bases outside gene matches: 10. Germline V gene data show CDR1 as SGHNT and CDR2 as YENEEA. The CDR3 is made up of 16 amino acids. Findings of the study overall: Baseline intratumoral clonotype presence is unknown without pretreatment biopsies. In blood, top tumor clones expanded by 2 weeks, shrinking by 4.

The repertoire was sequenced with immunoSEQ multiplex PCR; TCRdb's copy has only in-frame clones and lacks some. Of 70,000 or so clones listed, 82% are singletons. For this clone: Antigen unknown.

Sequencing used blood, obtained from a patient whose treatment included radiotherapy and nephrectomy. The chain couples TRBV11-3 to TRBJ2-5, with 7 bases matching TRBD1. This sequence was found in a man aged 60 to 69 with renal cell carcinoma. CDR3 coding DNA: TGTGCCAGCAGCTTGGGAGTGCAGGGGGTAAAAGAGACCCAGTACTTC. Protein: CASSLGVQGVKETQYF.